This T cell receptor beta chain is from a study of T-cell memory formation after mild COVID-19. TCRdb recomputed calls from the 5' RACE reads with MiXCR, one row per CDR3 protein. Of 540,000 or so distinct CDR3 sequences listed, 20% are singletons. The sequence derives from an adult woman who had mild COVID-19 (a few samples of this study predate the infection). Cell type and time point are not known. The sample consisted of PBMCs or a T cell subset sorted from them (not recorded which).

The CDR3 loop is CASSSQGRRDNEQFF. The CDR3 DNA follows: TGTGCCAGCAGCTCTCAAGGGAGGAGGGACAATGAGCAGTTCTTC. This chain links TRBV7-2 with TRBJ2-1; the D gene is possibly TRBD2 (6 bases). There are 15 residues in the CDR3. Trimming pared 4 bases from V and 5 bases from J, leaving 15 bases between. Germline V gene data show CDR1 as SGHTA and CDR2 as FQGNSA.